The table lists the clone carrying this T cell receptor (beta chain) with a few counts. Its cognate antigen is unknown. TCRdb re-called the RT-PCR reads with MiXCR, one entry per CDR3 protein. The repertoire has fewer than 350,000 distinct CDR3 sequences, 20% to 25% of them found once; the top ten carry roughly a tenth. The data derive from a study of response to subunit inactivated influenza vaccine. Study-wide results and limits: It was suggested by the authors that few new T cells are recruited by each seasonal influenza vaccination.

Deletions cut 3 bases from V and 4 bases from J, with 12 bases between. The CDR3 has 15 residues. This TCR was sampled from a man between 50 and 75 years old who received an inactivated influenza vaccine. V usage is TRBV12-3 or TRBV12-4 and J usage is TRBJ2-2; D tentatively fits TRBD1 or TRBD2 (6 bases each). Sample: PBMCs from blood, taken 21 months after vaccination. CDR3 DNA: TGTGCCAGCAGTTTTCGGGGGCGCGGCACCGGGGAGCTGTTTTTT. Translation: CASSFRGRGTGELFF.